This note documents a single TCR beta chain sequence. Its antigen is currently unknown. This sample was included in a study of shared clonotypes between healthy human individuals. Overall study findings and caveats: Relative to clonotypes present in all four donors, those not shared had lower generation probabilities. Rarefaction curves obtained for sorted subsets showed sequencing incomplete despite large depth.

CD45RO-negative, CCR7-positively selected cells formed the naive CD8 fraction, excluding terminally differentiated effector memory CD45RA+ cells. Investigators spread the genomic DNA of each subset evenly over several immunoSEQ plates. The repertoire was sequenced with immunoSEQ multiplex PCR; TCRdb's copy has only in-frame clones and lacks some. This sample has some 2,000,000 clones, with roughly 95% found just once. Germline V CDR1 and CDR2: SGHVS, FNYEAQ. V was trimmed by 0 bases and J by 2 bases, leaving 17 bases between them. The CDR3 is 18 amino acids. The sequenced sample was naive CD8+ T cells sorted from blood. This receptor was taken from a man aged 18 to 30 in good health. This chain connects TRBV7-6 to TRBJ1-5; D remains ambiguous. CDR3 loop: CASSLAQASSGGNQPQHF. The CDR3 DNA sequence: TGTGCCAGCAGCTTAGCTCAAGCCTCCTCAGGCGGCAATCAGCCCCAGCATTTT.